The entry that follows covers one T cell receptor beta chain sequence. Method: immunoSEQ multiplex PCR; TCRdb's copy keeps in-frame clones and lacks some. The sample lists about 24,000 clones; 90% were seen once. The sample belongs to a study of T cell changes during pregnancy in multiple sclerosis. Germline CDR1 and CDR2: LGHNT and FRNRAP. CDR3 size: 14 residues. With V trimmed by 8 bases and J by 10 bases, 9 bases remained unmatched. The TCR comes from a female donor in good health, enrolled as a control in a pregnancy study. The sequencing here drew on CD8+ T cells from peripheral blood mononuclear cells, taken in the third trimester of pregnancy. J is TRBJ2-1 and V is TRBV12-5, with 12 bases fitting TRBD2. CDR3 coding DNA: TGTGCTAGTCTCCATACTAGCGGGGGGCCCGAGCAGTTCTTC. Translated: CASLHTSGGPEQFF.